The TCR beta chain under discussion was sequenced for a study of blood T cell repertoires in COVID-19. Study-level information: The United States, Italy and Spain supplied acute and convalescent COVID-19 samples. Nucleic acid was either cDNA or gDNA, and it came from T cells, B-cell-depleted T cells, or PBMCs.

The repertoire was sequenced with immunoSEQ multiplex PCR; TCRdb's copy has only in-frame clones and lacks some. The data show 60,000 to 90,000 clones, approximately 85% seen once. Germline-derived CDR1 and CDR2 are LNHNV and YYDKDF (reference sequence). Trimming removed 0 bases from V and 4 bases from J, with 12 bases in between. The CDR3 is made up of 15 amino acids. The rearrangement links TRBV15 to TRBJ2-5; tentatively, D is TRBD1 (5 bases). The source material was peripheral blood. This sequence originates from a man between 60 and 75 years old with COVID-19, enrolled during active disease. CDR3 coding DNA: TGTGCCACCAGCAGAGACCCAGGGAATGGAGAGACCCAGTACTTC. Residues: CATSRDPGNGETQYF. The full variable domain, in which reference TRBV15 and TRBJ2-5 provide the parts outside the CDR3, is DAMVIQNPRYQVTQFGKPVTLSCSQTLNHNVMYWYQQKSSQAPKLLFHYYDKDFNNEADTPDNFQSRRPNTSFCFLDIRSPGLGDTAMYLCATSRDPGNGETQYFGPGTRLLVL.